This T cell receptor (beta chain) appears in the sequencing data of a study of blood T cell repertoires in COVID-19. The CDR3 loop spans 16 amino acids. From germline, CDR1 is DFQATT and CDR2 SNEGSKA (reference sequence). V lost 3 bases and J 0 bases, leaving 17 bases between the germline ends. TCRdb's table, derived via immunoSEQ multiplex PCR, lists solely in-frame clones and lacks some. The sample lists roughly 350,000 clones; around 90% were seen once. The sequenced material came from peripheral blood. This sequence joins TRBV20-1 and TRBJ2-5, with TRBD2 as a possible D gene (6 bases). The sequence came from a woman aged 18-29 years who had recovered from COVID-19. As DNA, the CDR3 is TGCAGTGCTAGTGAGTTGGCGGGGCTGTACCAAGAGACCCAGTACTTC. It translates to CSASELAGLYQETQYF.